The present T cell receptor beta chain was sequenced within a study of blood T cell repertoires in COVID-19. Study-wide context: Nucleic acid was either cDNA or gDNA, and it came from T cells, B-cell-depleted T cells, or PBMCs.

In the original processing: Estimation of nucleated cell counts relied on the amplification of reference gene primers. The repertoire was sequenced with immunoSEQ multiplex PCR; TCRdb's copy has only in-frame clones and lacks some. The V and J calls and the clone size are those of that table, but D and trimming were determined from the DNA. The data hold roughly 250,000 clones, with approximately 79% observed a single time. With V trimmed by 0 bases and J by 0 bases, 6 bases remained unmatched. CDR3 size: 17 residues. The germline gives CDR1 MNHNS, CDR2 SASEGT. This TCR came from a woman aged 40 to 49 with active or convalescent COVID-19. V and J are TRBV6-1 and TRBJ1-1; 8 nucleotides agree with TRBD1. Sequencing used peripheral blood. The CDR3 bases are TGTGCCAGCAGTGAAGCGGCAGGGGGCTGGATGAACACTGAAGCTTTCTTT. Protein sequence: CASSEAAGGWMNTEAFF.